This T cell receptor beta chain is from a study of T-cell reconstitution after alpha-beta-depleted transplantation in children (dated by TCRdb to 2016 to 2018). About the study as a whole: The study quantitatively tracked T-cell immune reconstitution after TCRalphabeta/CD19-depleted allogeneic hematopoietic cell transplantation in children using TCR repertoire profiling.

For CDR1 and CDR2, the germline V gene lists SGHTA and FQGNSA. The trim is 4 bases for V and 2 bases for J, with a gap of 10 bases between the germline ends. There are 14 amino acids in the CDR3, from cysteine to phenylalanine inclusive. The read is trimmed to its CDR3 DNA, 42 bases read in frame from base 1. As for this clonotype: This clone's antigen is unknown. The input lacks base qualities; no much larger clone sits a single base away.

Libraries came from PCR. For sequencing, an Illumina HiSeq 2500 was employed. TCR libraries were prepared with molecular barcoding, using unique molecular identifiers to normalize TCRbeta repertoire quantification. Clones were called with MiXCR by TCRdb after fastp trimmed the public reads at Q25, and only in-frame beta chains were retained. Rows are unified per CDR3 protein, each entry keeping the most common DNA and genes. The sample includes around 600,000 distinct CDR3 sequences, with approximately 15% observed a single time. 1.1% of the sample is held by the ten biggest clonotypes. The TCR originated in a human donor who donated a stem cell graft to a child with acute myeloid leukemia. The sample in question was PBMCs from the stem cell graft donor, obtained from the stem cell graft. The rearrangement joined TRBV7-2 to TRBJ2-3; the D segment could be TRBD1, given 6 matching bases. The CDR3 region: CASSSGDTTDTQYF. The DNA sequence is given as TGTGCCAGCAGCTCCGGGGACACCACAGATACGCAGTATTTT.